The entry below describes one TCR beta chain. Per the study methods: Cell counts per sample came from amplifying reference gene primers. Libraries were prepared by immunoSEQ multiplex PCR; TCRdb keeps only in-frame clonotypes and omits some of them. V, J and clone size derive from that table, while D and trimming were established from the DNA sequence. The sample includes approximately 79,000 clones, 84% seen only once; the top ten take approximately 20%. The CDR3 covers 16 residues. Germline V gene lookup returns CDR1 ENHRY and CDR2 SYGVKD. Trimming cost V 2 bases and J 0 bases; bases outside gene matches: 0. This specimen belongs to a study of blood T cell repertoires in COVID-19. Study-level background: PBMCs, B-cell-depleted T cells, or T cells provided the cDNA or gDNA that made up the material.

The sequence derives from a woman aged 45-65 years with acute or convalescent COVID-19. Input material: peripheral blood. This chain links TRBV10-3 with TRBJ2-2; 10 bases match TRBD1. The CDR3 region has the DNA TGTGCCATCAGTGAGGGGACAGGGGCGAACACCGGGGAGCTGTTTTTT. It codes for CAISEGTGANTGELFF.